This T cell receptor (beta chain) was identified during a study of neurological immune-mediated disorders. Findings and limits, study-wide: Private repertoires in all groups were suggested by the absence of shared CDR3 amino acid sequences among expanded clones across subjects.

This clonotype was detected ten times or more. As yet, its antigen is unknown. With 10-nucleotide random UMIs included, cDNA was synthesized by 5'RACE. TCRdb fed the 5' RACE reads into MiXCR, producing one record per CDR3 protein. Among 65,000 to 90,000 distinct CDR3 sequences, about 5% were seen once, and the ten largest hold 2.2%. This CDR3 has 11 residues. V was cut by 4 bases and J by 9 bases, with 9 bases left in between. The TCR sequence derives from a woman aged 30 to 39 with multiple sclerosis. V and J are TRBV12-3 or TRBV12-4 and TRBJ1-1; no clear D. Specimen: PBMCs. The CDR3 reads CASSSGSQAFF. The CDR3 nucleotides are TGTGCCAGCAGTTCGGGCTCCCAAGCTTTCTTT.